The entry that follows covers one TCR beta chain sequence. Its cognate antigen is unknown. Genomic DNA constituted the template upon which TCR beta VDJ and CDR3 profiling was performed. TCRdb re-called the reads through MiXCR, storing one row per CDR3 protein. The sample holds approximately 190,000 distinct CDR3 sequences, around 47% seen once. This entry is derived from a study of CD8+CD57+ T cells in acquired aplastic anemia. Study-wide background: Sorted CD4+ and CD8+ cells yielded DNA averaging approximately 3.4 ug.

Study-level results: In CD8+ cells, Simpson's diversity showed no significant difference between patients and controls. In common between the patients and the controls were twenty-nine CD8+ CDR3 sequences.

CD8+CD57+ cell expansion had been shown by flow cytometry in patients chosen for sequencing. Each patient had severe acquired aplastic anemia. Trimming took off 2 bases at V and 5 bases at J, with 9 bases between the two ends. The length of the CDR3 is 13 residues. Germline V gene lookup returns CDR1 LGHDT and CDR2 YNNKEL (reference sequence). The sequence was collected from a human donor with aplastic anemia. This chain joins TRBV3-1 and TRBJ1-1; D is ambiguous. Sample: sorted CD4+, CD8+, or CD8+CD57+ T cells (not recorded which) from PBMCs. CDR3 sequence: CASSQTGWTEAFF. CDR3 sequence (DNA): TGTGCCAGCAGCCAAACGGGGTGGACTGAAGCTTTCTTT.